Included here is one T cell receptor beta chain sequence, with context. Its target is not known. The sample comes from a study of cytomegalovirus exposure and HLA in healthy donors. General observations from the study: TCR beta chains numbering more than 150 were designated cytomegalovirus-associated.

The PCR made use of 60 Vbeta and 13 Jbeta primers. Some clones are missing from TCRdb's copy, which holds only in-frame ones; the method was immunoSEQ multiplex PCR. The top ten clones hold over 2% of a sample with approximately 120,000 clones, about 86% of them seen once. V lost 6 bases to trimming and J lost 5 bases, with 13 bases between them. The CDR3 sequence is 13 residues long. The germline gives CDR1 LNHDA, CDR2 SQIVND (reference sequence). The sample taken for sequencing was PBMCs. The J gene is TRBJ2-5, the V gene TRBV19; perhaps TRBD1 as D (6 bases). The TCR originated in a woman in her twenties or thirties in good health and CMV-seronegative. The CDR3 region has the DNA TGTGCCAGTAGGGCAGGGGTGGGGGAGACCCAGTACTTC. Its protein product is CASRAGVGETQYF.